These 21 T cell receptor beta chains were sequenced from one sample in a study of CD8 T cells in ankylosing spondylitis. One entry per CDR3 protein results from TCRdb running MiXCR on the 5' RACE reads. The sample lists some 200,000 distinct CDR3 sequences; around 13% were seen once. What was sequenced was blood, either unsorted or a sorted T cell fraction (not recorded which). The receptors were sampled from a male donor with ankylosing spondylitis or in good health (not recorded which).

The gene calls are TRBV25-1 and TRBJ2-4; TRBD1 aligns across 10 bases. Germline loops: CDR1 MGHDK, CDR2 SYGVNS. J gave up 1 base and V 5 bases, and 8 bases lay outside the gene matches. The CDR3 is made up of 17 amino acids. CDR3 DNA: TGTGCCAGCAGTTTTGACAGGGGGCCCGGGGCCAAAAACATTCAGTACTTC. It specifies CASSFDRGPGAKNIQYF.

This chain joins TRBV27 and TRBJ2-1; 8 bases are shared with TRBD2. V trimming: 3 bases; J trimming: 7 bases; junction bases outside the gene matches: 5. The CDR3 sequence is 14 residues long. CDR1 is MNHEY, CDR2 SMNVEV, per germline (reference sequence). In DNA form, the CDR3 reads TGTGCCAGCAGTTTCGGGGGGGGTTTAAATGAGCAGTTCTTC. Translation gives CASSFGGGLNEQFF.

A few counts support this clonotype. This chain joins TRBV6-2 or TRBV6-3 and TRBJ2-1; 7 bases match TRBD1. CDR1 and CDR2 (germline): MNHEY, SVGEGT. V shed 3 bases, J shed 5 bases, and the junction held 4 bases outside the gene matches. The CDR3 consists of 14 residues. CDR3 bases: TGTGCCAGCAGTTATGGGACAGTCCACAATGAGCAGTTCTTC. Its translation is CASSYGTVHNEQFF.

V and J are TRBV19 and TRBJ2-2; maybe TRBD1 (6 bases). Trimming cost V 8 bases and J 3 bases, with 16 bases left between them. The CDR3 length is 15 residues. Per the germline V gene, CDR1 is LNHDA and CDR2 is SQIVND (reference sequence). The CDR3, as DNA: TGTGCCAGTCTTCTGGGCAGGGGCTACACCGGGGAGCTGTTTTTT. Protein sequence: CASLLGRGYTGELFF.

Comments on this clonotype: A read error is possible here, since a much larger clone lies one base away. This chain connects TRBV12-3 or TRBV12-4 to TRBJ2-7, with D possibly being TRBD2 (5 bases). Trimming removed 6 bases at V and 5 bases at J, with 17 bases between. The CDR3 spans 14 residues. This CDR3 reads CASSTRRLADEQYF. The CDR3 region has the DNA TGTGCCAGCAGCACCCGTAGGCTAGCCGACGAGCAGTACTTC.

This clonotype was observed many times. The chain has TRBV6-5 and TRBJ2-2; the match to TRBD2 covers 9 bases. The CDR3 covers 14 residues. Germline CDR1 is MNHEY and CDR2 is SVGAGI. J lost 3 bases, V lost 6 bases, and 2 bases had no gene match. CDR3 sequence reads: CASSLAGDTGELFF. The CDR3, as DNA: TGTGCCAGCAGCTTAGCGGGGGACACCGGGGAGCTGTTTTTT.

The CDR3 spells CASSLADTYEQYF. CDR3 nucleotides: TGCGCCAGCAGCTTGGCAGATACCTACGAGCAGTACTTC. The V gene is TRBV5-1, the J gene TRBJ2-7; D remains ambiguous. In germline, CDR1 is SGHRS, CDR2 YFSETQ. CDR3 length: 13 residues. Trimming left V 0 bases short and J 2 bases short, with 6 bases between.

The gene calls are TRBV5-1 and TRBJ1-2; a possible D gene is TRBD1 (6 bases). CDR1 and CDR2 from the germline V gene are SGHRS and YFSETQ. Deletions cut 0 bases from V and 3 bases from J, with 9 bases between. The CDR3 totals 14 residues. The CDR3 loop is CASSLGWTDYGYTF. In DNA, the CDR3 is TGCGCCAGCAGCTTGGGTTGGACAGACTATGGCTACACCTTC.

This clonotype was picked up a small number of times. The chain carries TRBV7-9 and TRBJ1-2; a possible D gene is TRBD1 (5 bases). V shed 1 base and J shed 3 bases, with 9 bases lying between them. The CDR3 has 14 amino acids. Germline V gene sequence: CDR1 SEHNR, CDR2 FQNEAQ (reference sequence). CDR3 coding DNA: TGTGCCAGCAGCTTAGACTCCAGGGACTATGGCTACACCTTC. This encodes CASSLDSRDYGYTF.

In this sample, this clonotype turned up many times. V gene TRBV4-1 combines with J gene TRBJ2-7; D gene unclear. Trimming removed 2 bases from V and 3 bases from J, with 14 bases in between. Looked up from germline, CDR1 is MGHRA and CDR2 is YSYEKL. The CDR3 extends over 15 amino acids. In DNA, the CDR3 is TGCGCCAGCAGCCAATTTCGCGGTAACCACTACGAGCAGTACTTC. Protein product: CASSQFRGNHYEQYF.

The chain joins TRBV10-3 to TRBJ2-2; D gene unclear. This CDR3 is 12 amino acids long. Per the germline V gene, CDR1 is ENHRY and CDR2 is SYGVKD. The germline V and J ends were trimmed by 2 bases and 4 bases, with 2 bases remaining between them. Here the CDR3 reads CAISEITGELFF. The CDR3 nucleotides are TGTGCCATCAGTGAGATCACCGGGGAGCTGTTTTTT.

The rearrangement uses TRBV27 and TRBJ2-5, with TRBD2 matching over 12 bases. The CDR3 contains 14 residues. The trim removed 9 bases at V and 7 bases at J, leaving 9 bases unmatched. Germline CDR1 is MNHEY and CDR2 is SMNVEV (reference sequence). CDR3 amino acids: CAREASGRAGTQYF. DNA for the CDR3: TGTGCCAGAGAGGCTAGCGGGAGGGCAGGGACCCAGTACTTC.

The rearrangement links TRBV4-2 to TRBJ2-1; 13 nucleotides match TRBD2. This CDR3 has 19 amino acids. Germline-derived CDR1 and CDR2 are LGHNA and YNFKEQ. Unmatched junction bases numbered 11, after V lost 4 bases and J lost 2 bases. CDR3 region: CASSPEGLAGELTYNEQFF. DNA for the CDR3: TGTGCCAGCAGCCCAGAAGGACTAGCGGGAGAGTTAACCTACAATGAGCAGTTCTTC.

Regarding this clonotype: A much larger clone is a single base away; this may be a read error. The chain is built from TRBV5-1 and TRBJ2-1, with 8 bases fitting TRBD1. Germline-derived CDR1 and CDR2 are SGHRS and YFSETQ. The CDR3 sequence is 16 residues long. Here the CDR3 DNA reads TGCGCCAGCAGCTTGGGACAGGGGACTCCATACAATGAGCAGTCCTTC. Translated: CASSLGQGTPYNEQSF.

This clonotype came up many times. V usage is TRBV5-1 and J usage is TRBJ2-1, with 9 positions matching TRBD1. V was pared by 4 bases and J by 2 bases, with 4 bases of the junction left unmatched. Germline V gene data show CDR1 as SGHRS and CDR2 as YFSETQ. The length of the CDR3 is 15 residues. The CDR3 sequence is CASSPRQGAYNEQFF. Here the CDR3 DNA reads TGCGCCAGCAGCCCTCGACAGGGGGCCTACAATGAGCAGTTCTTC.

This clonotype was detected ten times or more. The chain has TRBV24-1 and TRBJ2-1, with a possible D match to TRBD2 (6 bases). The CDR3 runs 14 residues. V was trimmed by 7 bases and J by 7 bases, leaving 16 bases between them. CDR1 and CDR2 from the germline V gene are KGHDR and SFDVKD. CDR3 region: CATSPGVSGNEQFF. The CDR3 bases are TGTGCCACCAGCCCGGGAGTCAGCGGGAATGAGCAGTTCTTC.

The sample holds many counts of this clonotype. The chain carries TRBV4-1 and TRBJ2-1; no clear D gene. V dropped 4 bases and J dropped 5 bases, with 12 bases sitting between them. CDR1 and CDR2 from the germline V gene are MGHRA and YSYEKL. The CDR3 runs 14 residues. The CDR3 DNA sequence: TGCGCCAGCAGCCGTGCCCTAGTCGACAATGAGCAGTTCTTC. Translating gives CASSRALVDNEQFF.

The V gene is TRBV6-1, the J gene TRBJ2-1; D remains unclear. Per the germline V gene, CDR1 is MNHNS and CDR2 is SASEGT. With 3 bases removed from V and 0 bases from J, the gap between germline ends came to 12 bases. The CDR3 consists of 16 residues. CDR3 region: CASSDWRQSSYNEQFF. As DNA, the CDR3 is TGTGCCAGCAGTGATTGGCGGCAGAGCTCCTACAATGAGCAGTTCTTC.

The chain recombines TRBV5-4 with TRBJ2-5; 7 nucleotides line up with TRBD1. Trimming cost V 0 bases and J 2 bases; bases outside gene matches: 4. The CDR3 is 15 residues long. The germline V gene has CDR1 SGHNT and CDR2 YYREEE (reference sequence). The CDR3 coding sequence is TGTGCCAGCAGCTTGGAGGGACAGTCACAAGAGACCCAGTACTTC. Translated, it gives CASSLEGQSQETQYF.

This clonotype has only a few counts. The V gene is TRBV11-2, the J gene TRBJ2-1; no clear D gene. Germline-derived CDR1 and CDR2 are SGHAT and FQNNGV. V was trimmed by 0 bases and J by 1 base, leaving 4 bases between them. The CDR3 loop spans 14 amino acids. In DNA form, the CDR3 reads TGTGCCAGCAGCTTAGATGGTTCCTACAATGAGCAGTTCTTC. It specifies CASSLDGSYNEQFF.

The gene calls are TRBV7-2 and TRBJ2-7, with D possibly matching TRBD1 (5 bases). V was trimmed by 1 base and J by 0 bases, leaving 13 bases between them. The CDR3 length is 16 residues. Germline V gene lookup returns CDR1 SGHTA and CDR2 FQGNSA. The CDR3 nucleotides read TGTGCCAGCAGCTTAGTGTATGGGGCTCTCTCCTACGAGCAGTACTTC. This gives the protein CASSLVYGALSYEQYF. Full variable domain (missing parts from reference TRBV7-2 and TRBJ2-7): GAGVSQSPSNKVTEKGKDVELRCDPISGHTALYWYRQSLGQGLEFLIYFQGNSAPDKSGLPSDRFSAERTGGSVSTLTIQRTQQEDSAVYLCASSLVYGALSYEQYFGPGTRLTVT.